Below are 6 T cell receptor beta chains sequenced from a single sample in a study of cytomegalovirus exposure and HLA in healthy donors listed by TCRdb under 2017. Libraries were made using the immunoSEQ multiplex PCR assay. A mixture of 60 forward primers for TCR Vbeta segments and 13 reverse primers for TCR Jbeta segments was used in the multiplex PCR. TCRdb stores this immuneACCESS table with in-frame sequences only. Part of the clones is absent; in the studies checked, under half of the shortfall reflects unresolved V genes, and no reason is known for the rest. The sample profile shows more than 110,000 clones; roughly three quarters of them were found once. The ten most abundant clones make up nearly 5% of the sample. Source material: PBMCs. The receptors derive from a woman in her forties or fifties in good health and CMV-seronegative.

The chain combines TRBV7-9 with TRBJ2-7, with D maybe TRBD1 (6 bases). There are 11 residues in the CDR3. Trimming removed 2 bases from V and 7 bases from J, with 6 bases in between. The germline V gene encodes CDR1 SEHNR and CDR2 FQNEAQ (reference sequence). The CDR3 reads CASSLRGEQYF. The CDR3 DNA sequence: TGTGCCAGCAGCTTAAGGGGGGAGCAGTACTTC.

V usage is TRBV30 and J usage is TRBJ2-3; 8 bases align to TRBD2. Germline V gene lookup returns CDR1 GTSNPN and CDR2 SVGIG (reference sequence). The CDR3 sequence is 18 residues long. V lost 0 bases and J lost 3; bases outside the gene matches: 14. The CDR3 spells CAWSVPIAGSLGTDTQYF. The CDR3 DNA reads TGTGCCTGGAGTGTTCCAATAGCGGGGAGCCTCGGGACAGATACGCAGTATTTT.

V is TRBV15 and J is TRBJ2-7, with 8 nucleotides matching TRBD1. The CDR3 extends over 15 amino acids. Germline values: CDR1 LNHNV, CDR2 YYDKDF (reference sequence). After removal of 4 bases from V and 5 bases from J, the junction contained 10 bases not matched to a gene. The CDR3 region is CATSKNQGAGHEQYF. The CDR3 region has the DNA TGTGCCACCAGCAAGAATCAGGGGGCCGGCCACGAGCAGTACTTC.

V usage is TRBV27 and J usage is TRBJ1-4, with a possible D match to TRBD1 (6 bases). The CDR3 spans 14 residues. The V end was cut by 8 bases, the J end by 6 bases, with 16 bases between. Germline V gene data show CDR1 as MNHEY and CDR2 as SMNVEV (reference sequence). The CDR3 reads CASGVPGTYEKLFF. CDR3 sequence (DNA): TGTGCCAGCGGGGTGCCCGGGACATATGAAAAACTGTTTTTT.

The CDR3 coding sequence is TGTGCCAGCAGCTTACTCTGGAGGGCTAACGGGGATGAGCAGTTCTTC. Translation gives CASSLLWRANGDEQFF. The V call is TRBV5-6, the J call TRBJ2-1, with D perhaps TRBD2 (6 bases). Between the trimmed V and J ends, which lost 2 bases and 8 bases, there was a span of 20 bases. Germline values: CDR1 SGHDT, CDR2 YYEEEE. This CDR3 is built from 16 residues. The variable domain in full, completed from reference TRBV5-6 and TRBJ2-1, reads DAGVTQSPTHLIKTRGQQVTLRCSPKSGHDTVSWYQQALGQGPQFIFQYYEEEERQRGNFPDRFSGHQFPNYSSELNVNALLLGDSALYLCASSLLWRANGDEQFFGPGTRLTVL.

The chain employs TRBV5-6 and TRBJ2-3, with TRBD2 matching 10 bases. The CDR3 has 17 amino acids. The germline CDR1 and CDR2 sequences are SGHDT and YYEEEE. V gave up 4 bases and J gave up 2 bases; unmatched junction bases: 10. This chain's CDR3 is CASSNIERGGYTDTQYF. In DNA, the CDR3 is TGTGCCAGCAGCAATATTGAGCGGGGGGGTTACACAGATACGCAGTATTTT.